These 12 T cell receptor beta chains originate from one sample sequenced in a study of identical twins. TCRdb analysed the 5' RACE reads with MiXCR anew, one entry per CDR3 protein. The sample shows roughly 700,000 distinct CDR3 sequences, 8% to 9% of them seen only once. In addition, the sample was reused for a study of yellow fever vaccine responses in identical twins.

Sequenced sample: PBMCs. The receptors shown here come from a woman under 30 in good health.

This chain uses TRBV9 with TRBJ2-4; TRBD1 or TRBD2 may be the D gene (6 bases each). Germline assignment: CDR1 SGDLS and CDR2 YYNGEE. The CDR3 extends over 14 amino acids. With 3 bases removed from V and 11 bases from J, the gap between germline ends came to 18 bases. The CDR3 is CASSGTSGARVQYF. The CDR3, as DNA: TGTGCCAGCAGCGGGACTTCGGGGGCGCGGGTTCAGTACTTC.

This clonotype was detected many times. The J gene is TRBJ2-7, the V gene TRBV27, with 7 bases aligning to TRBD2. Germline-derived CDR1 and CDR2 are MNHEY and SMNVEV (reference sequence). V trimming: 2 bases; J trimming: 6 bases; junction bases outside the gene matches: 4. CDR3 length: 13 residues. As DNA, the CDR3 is TGTGCCAGCAGTTTACGCGGGAGAATCGAGCAGTACTTC. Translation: CASSLRGRIEQYF.

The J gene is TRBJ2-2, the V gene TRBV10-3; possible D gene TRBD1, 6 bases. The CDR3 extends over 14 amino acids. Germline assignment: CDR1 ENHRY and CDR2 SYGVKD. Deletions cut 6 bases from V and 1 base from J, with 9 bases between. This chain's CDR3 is CAIRRTENTGELFF. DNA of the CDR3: TGTGCCATCAGGAGGACAGAGAACACCGGGGAGCTGTTTTTT.

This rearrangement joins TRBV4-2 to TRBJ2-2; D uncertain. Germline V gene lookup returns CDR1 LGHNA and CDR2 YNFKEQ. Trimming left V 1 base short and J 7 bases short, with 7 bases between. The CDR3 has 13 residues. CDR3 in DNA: TGTGCCAGCAGCCAAGCCGTAGGCGGGGAGCTGTTTTTT. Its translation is CASSQAVGGELFF.

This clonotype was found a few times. Written as DNA, the CDR3 is TGTGCCACCAGCAGAGGGACGAGGGGGACCTACAATGAGCAGTTCTTC. Translation: CATSRGTRGTYNEQFF. V gene TRBV15 combines with J gene TRBJ2-1; D might be TRBD1 (6 bases). V was clipped by 1 base and J by 2 bases, with 12 bases between them. The CDR3 is 16 residues long. CDR1 LNHNV and CDR2 YYDKDF come from the germline V gene (reference sequence).

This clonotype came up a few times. CDR3 nucleotides: TGTGCCATCAGTGAGGCAGCGTACGAGCAGTACTTC. This sequence encodes CAISEAAYEQYF. The chain joins TRBV10-3 to TRBJ2-7; D remains unclear. The CDR3 sequence is 12 residues long. Germline lookup yields CDR1 ENHRY and CDR2 SYGVKD. Trimming removed 2 bases at V and 4 bases at J, with 6 bases between.

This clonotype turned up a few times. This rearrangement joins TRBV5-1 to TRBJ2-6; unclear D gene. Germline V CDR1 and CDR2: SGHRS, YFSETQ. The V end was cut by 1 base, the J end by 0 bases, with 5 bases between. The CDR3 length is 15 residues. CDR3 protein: CASSLLSSGANVLTF. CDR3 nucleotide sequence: TGCGCCAGCAGCTTGTTGAGCTCTGGGGCCAACGTCCTGACTTTC.

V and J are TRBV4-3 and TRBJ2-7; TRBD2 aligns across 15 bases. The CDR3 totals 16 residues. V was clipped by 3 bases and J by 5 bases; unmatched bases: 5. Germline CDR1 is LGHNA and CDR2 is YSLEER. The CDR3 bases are TGCGCCAGCAGCCACGGGACTAGCGGGAGGTATAACGAGCAGTACTTC. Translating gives CASSHGTSGRYNEQYF.

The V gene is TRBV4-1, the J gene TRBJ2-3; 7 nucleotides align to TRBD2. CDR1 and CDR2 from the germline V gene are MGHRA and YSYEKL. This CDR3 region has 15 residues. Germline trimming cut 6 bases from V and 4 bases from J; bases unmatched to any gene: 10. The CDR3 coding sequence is TGCGCCAGCAGTGAGGAGGGGAGGGTGGCAGATACGCAGTATTTT. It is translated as CASSEEGRVADTQYF.

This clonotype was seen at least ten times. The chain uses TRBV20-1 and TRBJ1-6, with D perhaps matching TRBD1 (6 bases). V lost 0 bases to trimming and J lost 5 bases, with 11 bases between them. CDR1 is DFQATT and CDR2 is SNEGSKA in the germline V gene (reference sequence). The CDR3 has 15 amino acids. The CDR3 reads CSARDLRTDNSPLHF. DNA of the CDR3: TGCAGTGCTAGAGATCTTAGGACAGATAATTCACCCCTCCACTTT.

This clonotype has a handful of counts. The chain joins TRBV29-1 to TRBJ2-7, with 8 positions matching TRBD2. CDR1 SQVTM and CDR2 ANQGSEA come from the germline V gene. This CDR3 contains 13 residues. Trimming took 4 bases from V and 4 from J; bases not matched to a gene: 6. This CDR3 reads CSVASGGPYEQYF. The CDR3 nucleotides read TGCAGCGTTGCCTCGGGGGGGCCATACGAGCAGTACTTC.

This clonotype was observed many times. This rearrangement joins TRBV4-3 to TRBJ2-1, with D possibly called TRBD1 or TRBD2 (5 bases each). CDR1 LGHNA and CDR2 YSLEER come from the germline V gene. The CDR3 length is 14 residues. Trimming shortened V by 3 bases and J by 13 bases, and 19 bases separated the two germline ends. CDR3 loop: CASSQQTGTPLQFF. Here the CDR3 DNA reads TGCGCCAGCAGCCAGCAAACCGGGACCCCATTACAGTTCTTC.